The present T cell receptor beta chain was sequenced within a study of tumor-infiltrating lymphocytes in primary liver carcinoma. Whole-study context: Productive TCRbeta read counts per sample ran from roughly 3.5 to 7 million and were similar across tissue types. Findings and caveats of the study: In tumor-adjacent and tumor-blood pairs, overlap was lower than in tumor region pairs.

The source material, 20-30 mg of unsorted bulk tissue, was used to co-extract RNA and DNA. Tumor samples all exceeded 85% viable tumor cells. Looked up from germline, CDR1 is SQVTM and CDR2 is ANQGSEA. This CDR3 is built from 12 residues. The template, about 500 ng total RNA, yielded TCR beta cDNA made with a constant-region primer. Nested multiplex PCR, run for three rounds with slightly modified ARM-PCR, yielded TCR beta libraries. With TRBV1-TRBV30 forward primers and a C-beta reverse primer, the first two PCR rounds were run for approximately 10 cycles each. TCRdb reprocessed the multiplex PCR reads with MiXCR, giving one entry per CDR3 protein. The sample comprises about 120,000 distinct CDR3 sequences, 50% to 65% of which are singletons, and around 8.5% rests with the top ten. Concerning this clonotype: Its antigen is as yet unknown. This clone may be a read error of a much larger clone one base away.

The chain carries TRBV29-1 and TRBJ2-3; the D is unclear. Sequenced sample: liver tumor tissue from sampling region 1. Subset noted: tumor region T1, superior pole. The source of this sequence is a woman aged 60 to 75 with primary liver carcinoma and hepatitis B virus infection. This CDR3 is CCVVDNTDTQYF. In DNA, the CDR3 is TGCTGCGTCGTAGACAACACAGATACGCAGTATTTT.